Sequencing of this T cell receptor (beta chain) was carried out in a study of shared clonotypes between healthy human individuals (dated by TCRdb to the early 2020s). Regarding the complete study: A few men and a couple of women, aged 18 to 49 years, made up the cohort. To estimate repertoire size and how much clonotype sharing occurs between individuals, the study deeply sequenced the blood TCR repertoires of several healthy adults. Per donor, leukapheresis produced somewhere between about 0.94 and 10 billion PBMCs. To increase sequencing depth and limit assay-specific biases, TCR repertoire library preparation and sequencing were carried out by different laboratories using diverse techniques. What the study reported, not specific to this receptor: Because the study included only a small number of donors, the genetic and exposure-history diversity represented was limited. Sampling was restricted to blood, and TCR repertoires in tissues likely differ from the TCR repertoires found in blood. Pairwise subsampling indicated that sequencing depth was expected to affect the degree of clonotype sharing among donors.

Trimming removed 5 bases from V and 2 bases from J, leaving 16 bases between the germline ends. From the cysteine up to the phenylalanine, the CDR3 has a length of 15 residues. Kept here is only the CDR3 DNA, which spans 45 bases and is read in frame from base 1. The germline V gene specifies SGHDT as CDR1 and YYEEEE as CDR2. Donors were healthy HIV-negative adults with no recently reported acute infections or vaccinations. Only Caucasian adults living in Nashville, Tennessee, USA were represented among the donors. For unsorted samples, tens of millions of PBMCs were counted, and genomic DNA was extracted using the QIAamp DNA Blood Mini kit. Blood was collected by leukapheresis, and PBMCs were isolated by Ficoll-Histopaque density gradient centrifugation and then cryopreserved in liquid nitrogen vapor phase. Using the deep immunoSEQ assay, TCR CDR3 regions were amplified from genomic DNA by multiplex PCR. Extracted genomic DNA from each cell subset was distributed evenly across all wells of several immunoSEQ 96-well plates, and each plate was treated as a replicate. Each replicate PCR for unsorted PBMC received approximately 0.3 ug genomic DNA, equal to about 30,000 T cell genomes. Ten immunoSEQ deep assay plates were used to sequence the unsorted PBMC genomic DNA. Purified libraries were measured with a Qubit 3.0 fluorometer, size-checked on a Bioanalyzer 2100, and measured again with the KAPA Library Quantification kit. Every immunoSEQ 96-well plate was sequenced on a dedicated single-read 150-cycle Illumina NextSeq 550 flow cell. The original pipeline was this. The immunoSEQ output contained only junctional sequences without quality scores, so filtering could not match that applied to full-length reads. Sequences were annotated with PyIR, a Python wrapper for IgBLAST v1.9, and V/J genes and CDR3 were assigned using IMGT germline references. Reads were filtered out if the reads had weak V/J assignments (E-value above 1e-6), no CDR3, stop codons, out-of-frame junctions, or ambiguous translated residues. V3J clonotypes were defined as sequences sharing an identical inferred V gene, J gene, and CDR3 amino acid sequence. Percentage overlap between repertoires was calculated by dividing the number of shared unique clonotypes by the size of the smaller repertoire. Repertoire richness was assessed with RTK rarefaction, the Chao1 estimator, and Recon v2.1 estimates of unobserved clonotypes. TCRdb retrieved this table from immuneACCESS and kept in-frame rearrangements only. Not all clones are present; in checked studies, unresolved V genes account for under half, and no reason is known for the remainder. V and J calls and clone size follow that table, whereas D and trimming were derived from the DNA. This sample holds hundreds of thousands of clones; roughly 80% were observed only once. The top ten clonotypes cover over 10% of the sample.

In the case of this clone: Its antigen is not yet known. Per-base quality was not reported, and no clone a single base away is much larger than it.

The sequencing sample was made of PBMCs. The chain joins TRBV5-6 to TRBJ1-1; TRBD1 could be the D gene, as 5 bases match. This receptor was identified in a woman aged 40 to 50 in good health. Some clones in this sample may be carry-over from other donors' samples. The DNA sequence is as follows: TGTGCCAGCAGTTGGGGGGTAGGGTCTAACACTGAAGCTTTCTTT. This sequence encodes CASSWGVGSNTEAFF.